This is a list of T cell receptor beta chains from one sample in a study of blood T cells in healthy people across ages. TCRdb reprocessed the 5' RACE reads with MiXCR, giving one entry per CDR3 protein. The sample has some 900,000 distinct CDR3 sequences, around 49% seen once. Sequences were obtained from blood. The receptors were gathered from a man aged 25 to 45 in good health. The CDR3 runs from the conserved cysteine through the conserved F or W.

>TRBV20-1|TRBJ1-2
CSARETHNGYTF
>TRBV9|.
CASSVSFGRATYEQYF
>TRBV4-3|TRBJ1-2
CASSQEGVYGYTF
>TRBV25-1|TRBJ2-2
CASSEYFVGADTGELFF
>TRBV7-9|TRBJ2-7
CASSSWAGTTYEQYF
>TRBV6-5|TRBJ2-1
CASSYDPYNEQFF
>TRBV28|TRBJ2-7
CASIEPRTYEQYF
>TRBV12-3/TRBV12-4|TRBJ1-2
CASTPGTGAYNYGYTF
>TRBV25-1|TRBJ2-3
CASSGGTGSVADTQYF
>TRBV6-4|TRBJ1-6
CASRRDSTSSYNSPLHF
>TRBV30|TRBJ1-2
CAWSGQSLLYGYTF
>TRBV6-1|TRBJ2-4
CASSEPSAKLKNIQYF
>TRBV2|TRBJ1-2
CASSERQGQHGYTF